What follows are 30 T cell receptor beta chains derived from one specimen sequenced in a study of T cell repertoires in cytomegalovirus infection. A single record per CDR3 protein comes from TCRdb applying MiXCR to the reads. The data show about 240,000 distinct CDR3 sequences, around 6.6% seen once. Sequencing input: PBMCs. These receptors all stem from a human donor in good health (CMV status not recorded). Some clones in this sample may be carry-over from other donors' samples.

In its sample, this clonotype was seen many times. J is TRBJ1-1 and V is TRBV28, with D perhaps matching TRBD1 (6 bases). CDR1 MDHEN and CDR2 SYDVKM come from the germline V gene. Trimming stripped 5 bases from V and 0 bases from J, with 13 bases between. The CDR3 runs 15 residues. CDR3 nucleotide sequence: TGTGCCAGCAGTCGCCTGGGGGCGGTGAACACTGAAGCTTTCTTT. It encodes CASSRLGAVNTEAFF. Full variable domain (missing parts from reference TRBV28 and TRBJ1-1): DVKVTQSSRYLVKRTGEKVFLECVQDMDHENMFWYRQDPGLGLRLIYFSYDVKMKEKGDIPEGYSVSREKKERFSLILESASTNQTSMYLCASSRLGAVNTEAFFGQGTRLTVV.

The CDR3 is CATSGGLAYTDTQYF. CDR3 in DNA: TGTGCCACCAGCGGGGGACTAGCCTACACAGATACGCAGTATTTT. The chain combines TRBV15 with TRBJ2-3; TRBD2 aligns across 9 bases. Germline CDR1 is LNHNV and CDR2 is YYDKDF (reference sequence). CDR3 length: 15 amino acids. V lost 5 bases and J lost 2; bases outside the gene matches: 5.

Only a few counts were recorded for this clonotype. The rearrangement uses TRBV20-1 and TRBJ1-4; weak D call: TRBD1 (6 bases). CDR3 size: 16 residues. CDR1 is DFQATT, CDR2 SNEGSKA, per germline (reference sequence). Trimming removed 1 base at V and 8 bases at J, with 20 bases between. The CDR3 DNA reads as TGCAGTGCTAGAGGGCCCGCACAGGGTGGGGAGGAAAAACTGTTTTTT. It yields the protein CSARGPAQGGEEKLFF.

This clonotype showed up many times. The chain combines TRBV7-6 with TRBJ1-2; D is undetermined. The CDR3 has 15 residues. Germline values: CDR1 SGHVS, CDR2 FNYEAQ. The V and J ends lost 1 base and 4 bases respectively, with 13 bases between them. In nucleotides, the CDR3 is TGTGCCAGCAGCTTAGGGGCGAGGAGCGGCTATGGCTACACCTTC. It translates to CASSLGARSGYGYTF. The full variable domain, rest sourced from reference TRBV7-6 and TRBJ1-2, is GAGVSQSPRYKVTKRGQDVALRCDPISGHVSLYWYRQALGQGPEFLTYFNYEAQQDKSGLPNDRFSAERPEGSISTLTIQRTEQRDSAMYRCASSLGARSGYGYTFGSGTRLTVV.

This clonotype was detected ten times or more. The J gene is TRBJ2-7, the V gene TRBV7-8; D is unclear. The germline gives CDR1 SGHVS, CDR2 FQNEAQ. V lost 0 bases to trimming and J lost 2 bases, with 11 bases between them. The CDR3 consists of 15 residues. CDR3 DNA: TGTGCCAGCAGCTTAGCGTCACAAAGAACCTACGAGCAGTACTTC. Amino acids: CASSLASQRTYEQYF.

The chain couples TRBV19 to TRBJ1-1, with no clear D. Germline V gene sequence: CDR1 LNHDA, CDR2 SQIVND (reference sequence). Deletions cut 6 bases from V and 4 bases from J, with 18 bases between. CDR3 size: 15 residues. CDR3 nucleotides: TGTGCCAGTAGCCCGACCGTGGGGTTGGGCACTGAAGCTTTCTTT. Translated, it gives CASSPTVGLGTEAFF.

Ten or more counts support this clonotype. The genes are TRBV7-2 and TRBJ2-3, with a tentative D call TRBD2 (6 bases). The CDR3 is made up of 14 amino acids. Trimming cost V 1 base and J 3 bases, with 8 bases left between them. Germline lookup yields CDR1 SGHTA and CDR2 FQGNSA. The CDR3 is CASSLVRGTDTQYF. CDR3 in DNA: TGTGCCAGCAGCTTAGTCCGGGGGACAGATACGCAGTATTTT.

The CDR3, as DNA: TGCAGTGCTAAAGTCGGGGATGGGGAGCTGTTTTTT. It codes for CSAKVGDGELFF. The chain uses TRBV20-1 and TRBJ2-2, with D tentatively TRBD2 (5 bases). The length of the CDR3 is 12 residues. The germline CDR1 and CDR2 sequences are DFQATT and SNEGSKA (reference sequence). Between the trimmed V and J ends, which lost 4 bases and 8 bases, there was a span of 11 bases.

This chain connects TRBV18 to TRBJ1-3; unclear D gene. CDR1 and CDR2 (germline): KGHSH, LQKENI. The CDR3 is 15 residues long. Trimming removed 2 bases from V and 4 bases from J, with 12 bases in between. CDR3 residues: CASSPSGLYGNTIYF. CDR3 in DNA: TGTGCCAGCTCACCAAGCGGACTTTACGGAAACACCATATATTTT.

Many counts were recorded for this clonotype. The CDR3 here is CASSLSGRPQFYEQYF. In DNA, the CDR3 is TGTGCCAGCAGCTTATCGGGCAGACCCCAGTTCTACGAGCAGTACTTC. The chain has TRBV7-9 and TRBJ2-7, with D unclear. CDR3 length: 16 amino acids. Trimming stripped 2 bases from V and 3 bases from J, with 17 bases between. Germline V lookup: CDR1 SEHNR, CDR2 FQNEAQ (reference sequence).

The chain has TRBV10-1 and TRBJ2-5, with 7 bases lining up with TRBD1. The CDR3 loop spans 15 amino acids. Trimming cost V 0 bases and J 4 bases; bases outside gene matches: 5. Germline V gene data show CDR1 as WNHNN and CDR2 as SYGVQD (reference sequence). The CDR3 DNA reads as TGCGCCAGCAGTGAGTCCGGGACAGTCCGAGAGACCCAGTACTTC. Its protein product is CASSESGTVRETQYF.

In its sample, this clonotype was seen many times. CDR3 coding DNA: TGCAGTGCTAGTTCAGTCGAGCGGGCATATGGCTACACCTTC. Amino acid sequence: CSASSVERAYGYTF. This sequence joins TRBV20-1 and TRBJ1-2; no clear D. Trimming stripped 3 bases from V and 5 bases from J, with 16 bases between. CDR3 length equals 14 residues. Per the germline V gene, CDR1 is DFQATT and CDR2 is SNEGSKA (reference sequence).

This clonotype showed up just a few times. This chain connects TRBV6-4 to TRBJ2-1, with D maybe TRBD1 (5 bases). Between the trimmed V and J ends, which lost 5 bases and 6 bases, there was a span of 11 bases. In germline, CDR1 is MRHNA, CDR2 SNTAGT. This CDR3 spans 13 amino acids. The CDR3 region has the DNA TGTGCCAGCAGTAACGAAAGGGGCAATGAGCAGTTCTTC. Protein sequence: CASSNERGNEQFF.

This chain connects TRBV18 to TRBJ2-1, with D hard to call. V lost 1 base and J lost 8, with 3 bases in between. Looked up from germline, CDR1 is KGHSH and CDR2 is LQKENI. The CDR3 is made up of 11 amino acids. The CDR3 region has the DNA TGTGCCAGCTCACCACGGGATGAGCAGTTCTTC. Residues: CASSPRDEQFF.

This clonotype was recorded many times. This chain connects TRBV5-6 to TRBJ2-7, with D perhaps matching TRBD2 (7 bases). Germline V gene sequence: CDR1 SGHDT, CDR2 YYEEEE. V was clipped by 0 bases and J by 3 bases, with 13 bases between them. This CDR3 is built from 15 residues. The CDR3 loop is CASSLGRGALYEQYF. DNA for the CDR3: TGTGCCAGCAGCTTGGGCCGGGGGGCCCTCTACGAGCAGTACTTC.

The CDR3 region is CTFSGVTDTQYF. As DNA, the CDR3 is TGCACTTTTAGCGGCGTCACAGATACGCAGTATTTT. The chain employs TRBV29-1 and TRBJ2-3, with a possible D match to TRBD2 (6 bases). CDR3 length: 12 residues. The germline gives CDR1 SQVTM, CDR2 ANQGSEA.

The sample holds many counts of this clonotype. The chain links TRBV7-6 to TRBJ1-1, with 7 nucleotides matching TRBD1. This CDR3 contains 16 residues. After removal of 4 bases from V and 0 bases from J, the junction contained 8 bases not matched to a gene. Germline lookup yields CDR1 SGHVS and CDR2 FNYEAQ. This CDR3 is CASSSIATGVNTEAFF. Here the CDR3 DNA reads TGTGCCAGCAGCTCAATTGCCACAGGGGTGAACACTGAAGCTTTCTTT.

The sample holds many counts of this clonotype. The V gene is TRBV30, the J gene TRBJ1-1; tentatively, D is TRBD1 (6 bases). Germline lookup yields CDR1 GTSNPN and CDR2 SVGIG (reference sequence). This CDR3 contains 14 residues. Trimming shortened V by 1 base and J by 5 bases, and 14 bases separated the two germline ends. The CDR3 sequence is CAWSDPQGWTEAFF. CDR3 nucleotide sequence: TGTGCCTGGAGTGACCCACAGGGATGGACTGAAGCTTTCTTT.

This clonotype was seen ten or more times. The V and J genes are TRBV28 and TRBJ2-3; D possibly corresponds to TRBD1 (5 bases). The CDR3 has 15 amino acids. Germline V lookup: CDR1 MDHEN, CDR2 SYDVKM. V was pared by 5 bases and J by 3 bases, with 15 bases between. The CDR3 loop is CASSKTWGGTDTQYF. DNA for the CDR3: TGTGCCAGCAGTAAAACATGGGGCGGTACAGATACGCAGTATTTT.

Concerning this clonotype: A much larger clonotype is one base distant, so this may be a read error. V gene TRBV2 combines with J gene TRBJ2-3; D not certain. Germline V gives CDR1 SNHLY, CDR2 FYNNEI. This CDR3 comprises 14 residues. The CDR3 DNA reads as TGTGCCAGCAGTGACGGGCGTAGCACAGATACGAAGTATTTT. Protein product: CASSDGRSTDTKYF.

This clonotype was counted ten times or more. V and J are TRBV12-3 or TRBV12-4 and TRBJ1-1; the match to TRBD1 covers 7 bases. The ends lost 7 bases at V and 7 bases at J; junction bases unmatched: 9. The CDR3 consists of 13 residues. CDR3 loop: CASNLPDRVEAFF. CDR3 DNA: TGTGCCAGCAACCTCCCCGACAGGGTTGAAGCTTTCTTT.

This clonotype was observed many times. The rearrangement links TRBV7-2 to TRBJ1-3; 7 bases line up with TRBD1. The CDR3 runs to 12 residues. V dropped 3 bases and J dropped 15; count of bases not matched to a gene: 8. CDR1 SGHTA and CDR2 FQGNSA come from the germline V gene. CDR3 sequence reads: CASSFETGTQYF. The CDR3 DNA sequence: TGTGCCAGCAGCTTTGAGACAGGGACGCAATATTTT.

At least ten counts were recorded for this clonotype. V gene TRBV6-2 or TRBV6-3 combines with J gene TRBJ2-3; D perhaps matches TRBD2 (5 bases). Germline CDR1 reads MNHEY; CDR2 reads SVGEGT. CDR3 size: 14 residues. Trimming took off 6 bases at V and 2 bases at J, with 12 bases between the two ends. The CDR3 loop is CASRDGLLTDTQYF. As DNA, the CDR3 is TGTGCCAGCAGAGACGGACTGCTCACAGATACGCAGTATTTT.

The chain recombines TRBV18 with TRBJ1-6; D is uncertain. This CDR3 is built from 15 residues. V was shortened by 2 bases and J by 8 bases, with 13 bases between the two germline ends. Germline V gene lookup returns CDR1 KGHSH and CDR2 LQKENI. CDR3 DNA: TGTGCCAGCTCACCAGTCAGGTCAGGAGATTCACCCCTCCACTTT. This encodes CASSPVRSGDSPLHF.

The table lists this clonotype with a few counts. V gene TRBV5-1 combines with J gene TRBJ2-7, with TRBD1 matching 7 bases. Germline V CDR1 and CDR2: SGHRS, YFSETQ. V was pared by 4 bases and J by 3 bases, with 4 bases of the junction left unmatched. CDR3 length: 13 residues. CDR3 protein: CASSTGQFYEQYF. For the CDR3, the DNA is TGCGCCAGCAGCACGGGACAGTTCTACGAGCAGTACTTC.

This clonotype was counted at least ten times. The V call is TRBV18, the J call TRBJ2-3; D perhaps matches TRBD2 (6 bases). The CDR3 is made up of 13 amino acids. Trimming pared 3 bases from V and 5 bases from J, leaving 9 bases between. Germline loops: CDR1 KGHSH, CDR2 LQKENI. The CDR3 nucleotides are TGTGCCAGCTCACCCTATAGCGGAGATACGCAGTATTTT. It is translated as CASSPYSGDTQYF.

This clonotype has ten or more counts. The chain uses TRBV23-1 and TRBJ1-6; D possibly corresponds to TRBD1 (5 bases). TRBV23-1 is flagged as an ORF with uncertain function. Trimming stripped 2 bases from V and 0 bases from J, with 17 bases between. The CDR3 is made up of 19 amino acids. DNA for the CDR3: TGCGCCAGCAGTCAACCGGGACGCCGGGGCCCCTCCTATAATTCACCCCTCCACTTT. Its protein is CASSQPGRRGPSYNSPLHF.

This clonotype was recorded at least ten times. The chain employs TRBV19 and TRBJ2-1; 9 nucleotides match TRBD2. CDR3 size: 15 residues. J lost 7 bases, V lost 5 bases, and 9 bases had no gene match. The germline V gene has CDR1 LNHDA and CDR2 SQIVND (reference sequence). CDR3 DNA: TGTGCCAGTAGTGACCGAGGGACTAGCAGGAATGAGCAGTTCTTC. Encoded protein: CASSDRGTSRNEQFF.

This clonotype has ten or more counts. V gene TRBV5-5 combines with J gene TRBJ1-2; D gene uncertain. Germline CDR1 is SGHKS and CDR2 is YYEKEE (reference sequence). With 3 bases removed from V and 5 bases from J, the gap between germline ends came to 14 bases. This CDR3 is built from 14 residues. CDR3 coding DNA: TGTGCCAGCAGCTGGTCGGACGGACCTTATGGCTACACCTTC. Amino acids: CASSWSDGPYGYTF.

There are many counts of this clonotype. This rearrangement joins TRBV14 to TRBJ2-5; D perhaps matches TRBD2 (6 bases). Germline loops: CDR1 SGHDN, CDR2 FVKESK. The CDR3 extends over 12 amino acids. The V gene lost 3 bases and the J gene lost 12 bases, with 14 bases spanning the gap. The CDR3 bases are TGTGCCAGCAGCCAGACCCCCCAGCGGGAGTACTTC. Amino acid sequence: CASSQTPQREYF.